The present T cell receptor (beta chain) was sequenced within a study of cytomegalovirus exposure and HLA in healthy donors. Here immunoSEQ multiplex PCR was the method, and the copy in TCRdb shows in-frame clones only, minus some. This table has about 280,000 clones, roughly 90% appearing once. Germline loops: CDR1 SGHTA, CDR2 FQGTGA. The junction had 14 bases not matched to a gene; V was cut back by 5 bases and J by 6 bases. The CDR3 consists of 18 residues. This clone has a single count. Input material: PBMCs. The chain carries TRBV7-3 and TRBJ2-1; 12 nucleotides match TRBD2. The source of this sequence is a woman between 18 and 30 years old in good health and CMV-seronegative. CDR3 residues: CASSARDRLAGAPNEQFF. DNA for the CDR3: TGTGCCAGCAGCGCCCGGGACAGACTAGCGGGGGCCCCCAATGAGCAGTTCTTC.